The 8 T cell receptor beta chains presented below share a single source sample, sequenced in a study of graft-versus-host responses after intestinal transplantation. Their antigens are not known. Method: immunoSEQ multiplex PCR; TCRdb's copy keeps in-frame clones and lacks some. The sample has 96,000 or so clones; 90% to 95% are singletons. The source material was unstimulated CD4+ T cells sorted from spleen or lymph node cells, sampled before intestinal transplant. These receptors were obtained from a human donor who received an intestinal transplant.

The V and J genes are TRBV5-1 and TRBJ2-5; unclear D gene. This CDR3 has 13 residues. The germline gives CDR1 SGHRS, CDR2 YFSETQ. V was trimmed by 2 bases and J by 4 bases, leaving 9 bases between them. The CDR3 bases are TGCGCCAGCAGCTTTTGGCAGATAGAGACCCAGTACTTC. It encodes CASSFWQIETQYF.

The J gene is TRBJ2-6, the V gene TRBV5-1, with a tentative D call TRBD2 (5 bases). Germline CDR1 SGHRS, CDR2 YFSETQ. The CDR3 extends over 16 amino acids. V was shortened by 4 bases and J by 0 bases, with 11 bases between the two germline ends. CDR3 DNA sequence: TGCGCCAGCAGCAGGGAGACCGGCTCTGGGGCCAACGTCCTGACTTTC. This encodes CASSRETGSGANVLTF.

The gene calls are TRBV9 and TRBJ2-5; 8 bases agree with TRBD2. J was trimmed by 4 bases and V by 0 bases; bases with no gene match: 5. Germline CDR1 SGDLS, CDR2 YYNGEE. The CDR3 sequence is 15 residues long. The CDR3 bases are TGTGCCAGCAGCGTAGGAGCGGGAGAAGGAGAGACCCAGTACTTC. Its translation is CASSVGAGEGETQYF.

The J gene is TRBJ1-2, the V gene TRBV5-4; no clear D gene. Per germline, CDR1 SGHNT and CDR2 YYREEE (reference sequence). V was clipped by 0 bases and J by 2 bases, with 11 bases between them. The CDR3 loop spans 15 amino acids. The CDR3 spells CASSLGRSPNYGYTF. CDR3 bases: TGTGCCAGCAGCTTGGGCAGGTCCCCCAACTATGGCTACACCTTC.

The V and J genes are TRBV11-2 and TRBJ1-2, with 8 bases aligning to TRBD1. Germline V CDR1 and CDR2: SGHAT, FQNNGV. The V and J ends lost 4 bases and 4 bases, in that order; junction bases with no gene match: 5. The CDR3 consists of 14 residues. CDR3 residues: CASSSSDRGYGYTF. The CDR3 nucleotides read TGTGCCAGCAGCTCATCCGACAGGGGCTATGGCTACACCTTC.

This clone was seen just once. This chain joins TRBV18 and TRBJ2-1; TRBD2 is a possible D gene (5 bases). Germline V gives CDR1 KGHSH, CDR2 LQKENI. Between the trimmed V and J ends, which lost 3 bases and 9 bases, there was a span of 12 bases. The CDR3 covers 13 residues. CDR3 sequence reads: CASSPFSDPEQFF. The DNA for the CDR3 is TGTGCCAGCTCACCCTTTAGCGATCCTGAGCAGTTCTTC.

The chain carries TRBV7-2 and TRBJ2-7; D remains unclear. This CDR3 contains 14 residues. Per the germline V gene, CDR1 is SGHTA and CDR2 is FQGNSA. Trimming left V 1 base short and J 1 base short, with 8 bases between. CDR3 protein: CASSLDWASYEQYF. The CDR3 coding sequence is TGTGCCAGCAGCTTAGATTGGGCGTCCTACGAGCAGTACTTC.

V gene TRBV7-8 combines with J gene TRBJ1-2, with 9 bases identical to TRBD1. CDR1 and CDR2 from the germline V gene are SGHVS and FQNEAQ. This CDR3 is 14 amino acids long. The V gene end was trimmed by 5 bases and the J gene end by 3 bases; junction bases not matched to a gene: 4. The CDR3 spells CASSPGQGYYGYTF. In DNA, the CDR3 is TGTGCCAGCAGCCCGGGACAGGGCTACTATGGCTACACCTTC.